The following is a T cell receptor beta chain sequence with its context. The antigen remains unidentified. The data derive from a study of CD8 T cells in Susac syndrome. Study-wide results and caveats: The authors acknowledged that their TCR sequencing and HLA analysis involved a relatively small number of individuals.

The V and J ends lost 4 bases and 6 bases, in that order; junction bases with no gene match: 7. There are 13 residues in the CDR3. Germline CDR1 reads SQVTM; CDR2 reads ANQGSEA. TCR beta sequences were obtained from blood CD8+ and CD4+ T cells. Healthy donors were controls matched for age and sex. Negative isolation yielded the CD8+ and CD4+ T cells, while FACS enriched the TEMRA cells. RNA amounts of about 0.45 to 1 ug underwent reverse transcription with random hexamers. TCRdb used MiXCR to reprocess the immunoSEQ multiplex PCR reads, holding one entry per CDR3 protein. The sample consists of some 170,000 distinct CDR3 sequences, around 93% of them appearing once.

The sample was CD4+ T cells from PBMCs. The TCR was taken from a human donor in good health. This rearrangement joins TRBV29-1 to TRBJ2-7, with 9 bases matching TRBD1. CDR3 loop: CSVAGLTGGEQYF. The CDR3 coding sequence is TGCAGCGTTGCGGGTTTGACAGGGGGCGAGCAGTACTTC.